This T cell receptor (beta chain) is drawn from a study of cytomegalovirus exposure and HLA in healthy donors. Findings and limits, study-wide: Most observed TCR sequences were rare, whereas some public TCRs were detected in many donors.

For this clone: Its antigen is currently unknown.

The CDR3 is 14 residues long. CDR1 is MDHEN, CDR2 SYDVKM, per germline. Deletions cut 2 bases from V and 5 bases from J, with 13 bases between. The assay was immunoSEQ multiplex PCR, and TCRdb's table has in-frame clones only and misses some. The profile shows 250,000 to 400,000 clones, 87% of them singletons. The source of this sequence is a woman in her 30s in good health and CMV-seropositive. Sequenced input: PBMCs. The rearrangement uses TRBV28 and TRBJ2-7; D is unresolved. CDR3 residues: CASSLPPTENEQYF. CDR3 sequence (DNA): TGTGCCAGCAGTTTACCCCCGACGGAGAACGAGCAGTACTTC.